This T cell receptor beta chain was identified in a study of neoadjuvant anti-PD-1 for oral cavity cancer. Per germline, CDR1 SEHNR and CDR2 FQNEAQ (reference sequence). Trimming removed 5 bases at V and 5 bases at J, with 7 bases between. The CDR3 extends over 11 amino acids. Method: immunoSEQ multiplex PCR; TCRdb's copy keeps in-frame clones and lacks some. The sample has 9,600 or so clones, about 69% seen once. Time point noted: after neoadjuvant nivolumab, at surgical resection. These newly diagnosed stage II-IVA oral cavity squamous cell carcinoma patients had no prior systemic or radiation treatment. Patients had HPV-negative, locally advanced oral cavity squamous cell carcinoma.

The sample was PBMCs, taken after nivolumab (anti-PD-1) treatment. The rearrangement links TRBV7-9 to TRBJ2-7, with D unresolved. The TCR originated in a person aged 35 to 85 with oral cavity squamous cell carcinoma. CDR3 nucleotide sequence: TGTGCCAGCAGCCAGAATCACGAGCAGTACTTC. This gives the protein CASSQNHEQYF.